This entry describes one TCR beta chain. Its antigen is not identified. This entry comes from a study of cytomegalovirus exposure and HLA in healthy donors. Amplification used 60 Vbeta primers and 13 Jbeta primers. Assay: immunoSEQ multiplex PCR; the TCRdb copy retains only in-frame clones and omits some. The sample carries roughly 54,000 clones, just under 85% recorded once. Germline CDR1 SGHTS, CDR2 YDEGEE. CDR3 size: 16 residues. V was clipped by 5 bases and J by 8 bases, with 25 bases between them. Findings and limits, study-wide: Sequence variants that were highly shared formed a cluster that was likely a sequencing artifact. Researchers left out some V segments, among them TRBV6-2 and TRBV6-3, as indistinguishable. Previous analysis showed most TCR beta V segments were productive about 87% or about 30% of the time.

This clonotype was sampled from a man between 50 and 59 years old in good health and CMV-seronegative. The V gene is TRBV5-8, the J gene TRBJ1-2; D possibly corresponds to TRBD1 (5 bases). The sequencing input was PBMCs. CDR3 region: CASRNRQSTYKWGYTF. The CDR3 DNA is TGTGCCAGCAGGAACCGACAGTCTACCTATAAGTGGGGCTACACCTTC.